Presented here are 26 T cell receptor beta chains from one specimen sequenced in a study of metastatic and nonmetastatic thyroid tumors (dated by TCRdb to the early 2020s). Receptor amplification or capture employed PCR. Instrument used: Illumina HiSeq 4000. TCRdb ran its own pipeline on the public reads, namely fastp trimming at Q25 and MiXCR clone calling, and kept in-frame beta chains. This sample gives around 15,000 clones in total; 25% to 30% of them show up just once. Approximately 4% of the sample is in the top ten clones. Before undergoing thyroid surgery, none of the patients had been given any kind of treatment. Material: blood. The receptor source for this set is a female donor with papillary thyroid cancer or a benign thyroid nodule (not recorded which). Some clones in this sample may be carry-over from other donors' samples.

The genes are TRBV5-1 and TRBJ1-2; D unclear. The CDR3 consists of 14 residues. CDR1 SGHRS and CDR2 YFSETQ come from the germline V gene. The germline V and J ends were trimmed by 4 bases and 4 bases, with 14 bases remaining between them. The CDR3 DNA is TGCGCCAGCAGCACTATAGGGCTGTCCTATGGCTACACCTTC. Amino acids: CASSTIGLSYGYTF.

With regard to this clone: One junction end does not reproduce the germline sequence, and a read error may be involved. V gene TRBV19 combines with J gene TRBJ2-5, with D hard to call. This CDR3 is 13 amino acids long. In germline, CDR1 is LNHDA, CDR2 SQIVND (reference sequence). CDR3 sequence reads: CASSIDHSAEANF. In DNA form, the CDR3 reads TGTGCCAGTAGTATAGATCATTCGGCTGAGGCAAACTTC.

The CDR3 sequence: CASGPTSGRDEQFF. The CDR3 DNA sequence: TGTGCCAGCGGACCGACTAGCGGGAGAGACGAGCAGTTCTTC. V gene TRBV6-1 combines with J gene TRBJ2-1; TRBD2 aligns across 12 bases. This CDR3 region has 14 residues. Germline trimming cut 8 bases from V and 10 bases from J; bases unmatched to any gene: 9. Germline assignment: CDR1 MNHNS and CDR2 SASEGT.

The sample holds a few counts of this clone. The chain has TRBV28 and TRBJ2-1; 10 bases are shared with TRBD2. This CDR3 comprises 18 residues. V shed 6 bases and J 5 bases; nucleotides not matched to a gene: 16. Germline V gives CDR1 MDHEN, CDR2 SYDVKM. The CDR3 loop reads CASRTLRRTSGNDNEQFF. The CDR3 nucleotides are TGTGCCAGCAGAACCCTAAGACGGACTAGCGGAAATGACAATGAGCAGTTCTTC.

This clone is classed as medium-sized (0.01 to 0.1%). This rearrangement joins TRBV19 to TRBJ1-5; weak D call: TRBD1 (5 bases). CDR3 length: 16 residues. CDR1 LNHDA and CDR2 SQIVND come from the germline V gene (reference sequence). V lost 1 base and J lost 4, with 14 bases in between. CDR3 sequence reads: CASSIALGAANQPQHF. The CDR3 DNA follows: TGTGCCAGTAGTATAGCTTTAGGGGCAGCTAATCAGCCCCAGCATTTT.

This clone is labeled as medium-sized. This chain joins TRBV20-1 and TRBJ2-7; TRBD2 agrees at 7 bases. The ends lost 6 bases at V and 3 bases at J; junction bases unmatched: 8. CDR3 length: 13 residues. The germline V gene encodes CDR1 DFQATT and CDR2 SNEGSKA (reference sequence). The CDR3 reads CSASPGLVYEQYF. Written as DNA, the CDR3 is TGCAGTGCCAGCCCTGGACTAGTCTACGAGCAGTACTTC.

This clone has only a few counts. The chain employs TRBV28 and TRBJ2-2, with D maybe TRBD2 (5 bases). Trimming cost V 3 bases and J 9 bases, with 17 bases left between them. Germline assignment: CDR1 MDHEN and CDR2 SYDVKM. This CDR3 has 15 residues. The CDR3 region has the DNA TGTGCCAGCAGTTTCGGACTTATAGGATTCAGGGAGCTGTTTTTT. Its protein product is CASSFGLIGFRELFF.

This clone was picked up a small number of times. A read error is possible here, since a much larger clone lies one base away. Other nucleotide sequences in the sample specify the same CDR3. This chain links TRBV6-4 with TRBJ1-2, with D perhaps TRBD1 (5 bases). This CDR3 has 17 amino acids. Germline CDR1 MRHNA, CDR2 SNTAGT. The CDR3 DNA reads TGTGCCAGCAGTGAATTGCAAGGGACGGTAGCTAACTATGGCTATACCTTC. It is translated as CASSELQGTVANYGYTF.

The chain couples TRBV20-1 to TRBJ1-5; weak D call: TRBD1 (5 bases). The CDR3 contains 12 residues. Trimming took off 6 bases at V and 7 bases at J, with 13 bases between the two ends. CDR1 and CDR2 (germline): DFQATT, SNEGSKA (reference sequence). As DNA, the CDR3 is TGCAGTGCCATTGGGGGGAACCAGCCCCAGCATTTT. Translation: CSAIGGNQPQHF.

In its sample, this clone was seen a few times. The V gene is TRBV6-2 or TRBV6-3, the J gene TRBJ2-1; 11 nucleotides line up with TRBD1. CDR1 and CDR2 (germline): MNHEY, SVGEGT. J lost 9 bases, V lost 6 bases, and 10 bases had no gene match. This CDR3 contains 15 residues. CDR3 nucleotide sequence: TGTGCCAGCAGCTCGGACAGGGGGCTGGTAAGTGAGCAGTTCTTC. Translated: CASSSDRGLVSEQFF.

The table lists this clone with a few counts. The chain is built from TRBV5-6 and TRBJ1-2; D remains ambiguous. The CDR3 length is 16 residues. Trimming stripped 7 bases from V and 5 bases from J, with 24 bases between. Germline V gene data show CDR1 as SGHDT and CDR2 as YYEEEE. The CDR3 nucleotides read TGTGCCAGCTCCATTACCGGGTACCTCTTATATTATGGCTACACCTTC. Protein product: CASSITGYLLYYGYTF.

This clone is medium-sized within its sample. The chain is built from TRBV2 and TRBJ2-1, with D perhaps TRBD2 (5 bases). V lost 3 bases to trimming and J lost 2 bases, with 11 bases between them. CDR1 SNHLY and CDR2 FYNNEI come from the germline V gene. This CDR3 has 15 residues. This CDR3 reads CASSEASLTYNEQFF. Here the CDR3 DNA reads TGTGCCAGCAGTGAGGCTAGCCTAACCTACAATGAGCAGTTCTTC.

This sequence joins TRBV24-1 and TRBJ2-7; a possible D gene is TRBD1 (5 bases). The germline V gene has CDR1 KGHDR and CDR2 SFDVKD. The CDR3 consists of 13 residues. V lost 3 bases to trimming and J lost 3 bases, with 8 bases between them. CDR3 protein: CATSDPTGYEQYF. DNA of the CDR3: TGTGCCACCAGTGATCCTACAGGCTACGAGCAGTACTTC.

CDR3 sequence reads: CASSATPSGIGGYTF. In DNA, the CDR3 is TGTGCCAGCAGTGCCACCCCCTCAGGGATCGGTGGCTACACCTTC. The rearrangement uses TRBV28 and TRBJ1-2, with TRBD1 as a possible D gene (5 bases). Trimming took 5 bases from V and 7 from J, leaving 20 bases between them. Germline values: CDR1 MDHEN, CDR2 SYDVKM. The CDR3 sequence is 15 residues long.

This clone has just a few counts. This chain joins TRBV6-4 and TRBJ1-2, with 7 bases aligning to TRBD1. This CDR3 contains 11 residues. Trimming took 7 bases from V and 8 from J; bases not matched to a gene: 4. CDR1 and CDR2 from the germline V gene are MRHNA and SNTAGT. CDR3 residues: CASTTGRGYTF. CDR3 coding DNA: TGTGCCAGCACGACAGGGAGAGGCTACACCTTC.

Comment on this clone: A read error may account for a junction end that differs from germline. This rearrangement joins TRBV12-3 or TRBV12-4 to TRBJ2-7; maybe TRBD1 (6 bases). This CDR3 contains 14 residues. As DNA, the CDR3 is TGTGCCTGCAGTCCGCCCGGACAGAGCAACGAGCAGTACTTC. It codes for CACSPPGQSNEQYF.

This chain links TRBV6-2 or TRBV6-3 with TRBJ2-3, with TRBD2 matching over 8 bases. The V and J ends lost 6 bases and 3 bases, in that order; junction bases with no gene match: 5. Germline values: CDR1 MNHEY, CDR2 SVGEGT. CDR3 length equals 14 residues. CDR3 sequence (DNA): TGTGCCAGCAGCCCTAGCGGGCTTACAGATACGCAGTATTTT. Amino acids: CASSPSGLTDTQYF.

The V gene is TRBV5-1, the J gene TRBJ1-3; 8 positions match TRBD1. J gave up 2 bases and V 5 bases, and 6 bases lay outside the gene matches. The CDR3 is 15 amino acids. The germline V gene has CDR1 SGHRS and CDR2 YFSETQ. The DNA for the CDR3 is TGCGCCAGCAGTTTACAGGGGGACGCTGGAAACACCATATATTTT. It yields the protein CASSLQGDAGNTIYF.

The chain employs TRBV5-5 and TRBJ1-3; 10 nucleotides agree with TRBD1. With V trimmed by 4 bases and J by 8 bases, 6 bases remained unmatched. Germline CDR1 SGHKS, CDR2 YYEKEE (reference sequence). The CDR3 is made up of 14 amino acids. DNA for the CDR3: TGTGCCAGCAGCGGGACAGGGGTGAAGGACACCATATATTTT. This encodes CASSGTGVKDTIYF.

This clone was observed many times. The chain carries TRBV13 and TRBJ2-3, with TRBD2 matching over 10 bases. The germline V gene has CDR1 PRHDT and CDR2 FYEKMQ (reference sequence). Trimming cost V 5 bases and J 2 bases; bases outside gene matches: 10. This CDR3 is 17 amino acids long. CDR3 DNA sequence: TGTGCCAGCAGCAGCAACCCGGGACTAGCGAACACAGATACGCAGTATTTT. Amino acid sequence: CASSSNPGLANTDTQYF.

J is TRBJ1-4 and V is TRBV5-1, with 7 bases that match TRBD1. Looked up from germline, CDR1 is SGHRS and CDR2 is YFSETQ. This CDR3 region has 14 residues. V was clipped by 2 bases and J by 2 bases; unmatched bases: 0. In nucleotides, the CDR3 is TGCGCCAGCAGCTTCAGGGGGACTAATGAAAAACTGTTTTTT. Protein sequence: CASSFRGTNEKLFF.

The rearrangement joins TRBV11-2 to TRBJ1-2; 8 bases line up with TRBD1. The V segment lost 5 bases and the J segment 4 bases; nucleotides outside the gene matches: 6. CDR3 length: 14 residues. CDR1 is SGHAT, CDR2 FQNNGV, per germline. CDR3 region: CASSQRTGFYGYTF. CDR3 nucleotide sequence: TGTGCCAGCAGCCAAAGGACAGGGTTCTATGGCTACACCTTC. Looking up the rest from reference TRBV11-2 and TRBJ1-2 gives the full variable domain: EAGVAQSPRYKIIEKRQSVAFWCNPISGHATLYWYQQILGQGPKLLIQFQNNGVVDDSQLPKDRFSAERLKGVDSTLKIQPAKLEDSAVYLCASSQRTGFYGYTFGSGTRLTVV.

The V gene is TRBV11-1, the J gene TRBJ2-2, with 7 bases aligning to TRBD1. This CDR3 region has 15 residues. Germline V gene sequence: CDR1 SGHAT, CDR2 FQDESV (reference sequence). V dropped 5 bases and J dropped 4; count of bases not matched to a gene: 7. The CDR3 DNA is TGTGCCAGCAGCCCCGACAGGGTTGGCACCGGGGAGCTGTTTTTT. This encodes CASSPDRVGTGELFF. Full variable domain (outside the CDR3, taken from reference TRBV11-1 and TRBJ2-2): EAEVAQSPRYKITEKSQAVAFWCDPISGHATLYWYRQILGQGPELLVQFQDESVVDDSQLPKDRFSAERLKGVDSTLKIQPAELGDSAMYLCASSPDRVGTGELFFGEGSRLTVL.

This clone is termed medium-sized. The junction shows a germline mismatch at one end, possibly a read error. This chain uses TRBV27 with TRBJ2-1; 13 nucleotides agree with TRBD2. This CDR3 has 14 amino acids. Germline CDR1 is MNHEY and CDR2 is SMNVEV (reference sequence). The CDR3 sequence: CASSSGLAGTRLSF. DNA for the CDR3: TGTGCCAGCAGTTCGGGACTAGCGGGAACCAGGCTGTCCTTC.

In this sample, this clone turned up many times. The chain recombines TRBV2 with TRBJ2-3; TRBD2 is a possible D gene (6 bases). Trimming took off 2 bases at V and 0 bases at J, with 9 bases between the two ends. This CDR3 region has 15 residues. CDR1 is SNHLY, CDR2 FYNNEI, per germline. CDR3 in amino acids: CASSEWEASTDTQYF. The CDR3 DNA reads TGTGCCAGCAGTGAATGGGAGGCTAGCACAGATACGCAGTATTTT.

This clone was observed many times. The chain couples TRBV20-1 to TRBJ2-5; a weak D match, TRBD1 (6 bases). Germline CDR1 DFQATT, CDR2 SNEGSKA (reference sequence). The ends were cut back, 0 bases at V and 5 bases at J, with 22 bases in the middle. This CDR3 spans 17 amino acids. CDR3 nucleotide sequence: TGCAGTGCTAGAGATAGGGGGTCGTACTCATTTAGGGAGACCCAGTACTTC. It is translated as CSARDRGSYSFRETQYF.